This T cell receptor beta chain stems from a study of cytomegalovirus exposure and HLA in healthy donors. Study findings and constraints: Donor immune exposure was known only as CMV serostatus. In a later analysis, V- and J-gene trimming of beta chains associated with a DCLRE1C missense variant, replicated independently.

Though probably carrying unrecorded immune exposures, donors were nominally healthy at sampling. Germline V CDR1 and CDR2: SGHRS, YFSETQ. The CDR3 contains 14 residues. With 5 bases clipped from V and 3 bases from J, the junction kept 7 bases outside the gene matches. For this clone: Its target is unknown.

Use of 60 Vbeta and 13 Jbeta primers characterized the PCR. Profiling relied on immunoSEQ multiplex PCR, and the TCRdb table lists in-frame clones only, not all of them. The data hold more than 85,000 clones, with about four fifths observed a single time. The source material was PBMCs. This sequence was found in a woman aged 55 to 70 in good health and CMV-seropositive. The chain joins TRBV5-1 to TRBJ2-5, with 7 bases aligning to TRBD2. CDR3 residues: CASSRSGKEETQYF. The CDR3 DNA reads TGCGCCAGCAGTAGAAGCGGGAAGGAAGAGACCCAGTACTTC.